This entry features one TCR beta chain sequence. Repertoires were generated with immunoSEQ multiplex PCR, while TCRdb's copy carries only in-frame clones and drops some. The sample has tens of thousands of clones, roughly 84% seen once. These data come from a study of OX40 agonist ivuxolimab in advanced cancers. Study-level information: Ivuxolimab, an agonistic anti-OX40 (CD134) antibody, was given to patients. The patients received ivuxolimab by intravenous route every 2 weeks at 0.01 to 10 mg/kg.

The CDR3 is made up of 14 amino acids. V dropped 3 bases and J dropped 9; count of bases not matched to a gene: 11. Germline V gene data show CDR1 as SNHLY and CDR2 as FYNNEI. This chain connects TRBV2 to TRBJ2-7; TRBD2 aligns across 7 bases. This TCR derives from an adult with an advanced solid tumor such as melanoma, head and neck, liver or kidney cancer. The sequencing here drew on CD4+ or CD8+ T cells sorted from blood, taken in a trial of the OX40 agonist ivuxolimab. CDR3 nucleotides: TGTGCCAGCAGTGAGGGGGACTACTTGCGAGGGCAGTACTTC. Protein product: CASSEGDYLRGQYF. Filled out from reference TRBV2 and TRBJ2-7, the complete variable domain reads EPEVTQTPSHQVTQMGQEVILRCVPISNHLYFYWYRQILGQKVEFLVSFYNNEISEKSEIFDDQFSVERPDGSNFTLKIRSTKLEDSAMYFCASSEGDYLRGQYFGPGTRLTVT.